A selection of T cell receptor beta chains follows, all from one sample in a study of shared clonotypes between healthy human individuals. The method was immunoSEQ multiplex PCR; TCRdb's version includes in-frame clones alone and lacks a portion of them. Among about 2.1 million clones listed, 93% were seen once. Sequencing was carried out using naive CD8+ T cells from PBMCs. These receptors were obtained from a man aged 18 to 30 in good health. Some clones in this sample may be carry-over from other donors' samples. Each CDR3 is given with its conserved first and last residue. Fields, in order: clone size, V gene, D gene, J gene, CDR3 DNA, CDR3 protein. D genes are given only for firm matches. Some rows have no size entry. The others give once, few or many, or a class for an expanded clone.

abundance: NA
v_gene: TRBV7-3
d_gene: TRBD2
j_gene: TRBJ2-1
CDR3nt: TGTGCCAGCAGCCCTCGGACTAGCGGAGCATACAATGAGCAGTTCTTC
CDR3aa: CASSPRTSGAYNEQFF

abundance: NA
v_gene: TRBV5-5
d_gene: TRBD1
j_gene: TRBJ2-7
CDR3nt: TGTGCCAGCAGCCACACGGACAGGGGATACGAGCAGTACTTC
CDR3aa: CASSHTDRGYEQYF

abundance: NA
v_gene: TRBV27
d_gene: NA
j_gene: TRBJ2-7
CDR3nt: TGTGCCAGCAGTTTAATCGCAGGCTACGAGCAGTACTTC
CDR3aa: CASSLIAGYEQYF

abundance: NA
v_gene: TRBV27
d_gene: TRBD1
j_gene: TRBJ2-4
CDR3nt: TGTGCCAGCAGTCCTGGACAGGGGGATTTAGCCAAAAACATTCAGTACTTC
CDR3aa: CASSPGQGDLAKNIQYF

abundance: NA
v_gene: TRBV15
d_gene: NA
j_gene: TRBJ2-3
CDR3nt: TGTGCCACCAGCGGAGGGGGTTTTGTCGCAGATACGCAGTATTTT
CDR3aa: CATSGGGFVADTQYF

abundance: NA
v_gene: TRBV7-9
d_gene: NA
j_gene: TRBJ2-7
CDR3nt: TGTGCCAGCAGCTTAGGCGAGCGGTGGGAGCAGTACTTC
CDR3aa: CASSLGERWEQYF

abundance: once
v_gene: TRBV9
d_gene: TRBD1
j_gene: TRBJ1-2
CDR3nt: TGTGCCAGCAGCTTAGGGACAGCAAGCTATGGCTACACCTTC
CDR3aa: CASSLGTASYGYTF

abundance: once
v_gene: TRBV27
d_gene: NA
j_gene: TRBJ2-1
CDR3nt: TGTGCCAGCAGCCTAGAGAGGAGCGGGAATGAGCAGTTCTTC
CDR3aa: CASSLERSGNEQFF

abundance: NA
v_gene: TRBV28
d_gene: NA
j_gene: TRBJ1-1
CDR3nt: TGTGCCAGCAGTTTACGGCAGGGGTACGGTGAAGCTTTCTTT
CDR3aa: CASSLRQGYGEAFF

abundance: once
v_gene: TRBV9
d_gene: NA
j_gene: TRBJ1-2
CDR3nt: TGTGCCAGCAGCGGCGCCCGGGGACGGGGGAACTATGGCTACACCTTC
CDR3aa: CASSGARGRGNYGYTF

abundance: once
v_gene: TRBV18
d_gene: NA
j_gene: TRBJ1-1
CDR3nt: TGTGCCAGCTCACCACAAGAGGTCAGCATGAACACTGAAGCTTTCTTT
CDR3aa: CASSPQEVSMNTEAFF

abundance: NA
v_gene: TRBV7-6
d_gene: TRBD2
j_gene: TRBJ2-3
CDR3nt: TGTGCCAGCAGACAGACTAGCGGGAGCACAGATACGCAGTATTTT
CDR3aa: CASRQTSGSTDTQYF

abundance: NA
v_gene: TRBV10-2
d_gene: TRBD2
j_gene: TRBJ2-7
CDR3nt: TGCGCCAGCACCATAAGCGGGAGGGCCGAAGAGCAGTACTTC
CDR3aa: CASTISGRAEEQYF

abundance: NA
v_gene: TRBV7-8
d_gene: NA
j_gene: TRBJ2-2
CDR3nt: TGTGCCAGCAGCTTAGTACCCGAGTCCGGGGAGCTGTTTTTT
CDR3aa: CASSLVPESGELFF

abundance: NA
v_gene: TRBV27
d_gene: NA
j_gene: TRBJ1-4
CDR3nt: TGTGCCAGCAGTTCCAGGGCGGGTACTAATGAAAAACTGTTTTTT
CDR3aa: CASSSRAGTNEKLFF

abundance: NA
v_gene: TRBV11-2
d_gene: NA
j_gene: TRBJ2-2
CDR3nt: TGTGCCAGCAGCTTAGTGGGGGGCGCGGTGCCCGGGGAGCTGTTTTTT
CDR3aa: CASSLVGGAVPGELFF

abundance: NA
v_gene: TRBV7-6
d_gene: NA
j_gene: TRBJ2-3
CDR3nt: TGTGCCAGCAGCCTCGGTGGGTACATCGAGAGCACAGATACGCAGTATTTT
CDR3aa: CASSLGGYIESTDTQYF

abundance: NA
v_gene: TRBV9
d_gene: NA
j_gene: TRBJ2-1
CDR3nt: TGTGCCAGCAGCCCCAGCCCCGGGGAGCAGTTCTTC
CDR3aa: CASSPSPGEQFF

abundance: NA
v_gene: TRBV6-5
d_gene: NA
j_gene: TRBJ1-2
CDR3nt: TGTGCCAGCAGTCCTCCGGGTCCCGCCCTTTATGGCTACACCTTC
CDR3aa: CASSPPGPALYGYTF

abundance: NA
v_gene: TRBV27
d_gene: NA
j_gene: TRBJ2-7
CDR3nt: TGTGCCAGCAGTTTACAAATCGACAGTTACGAGCAGTACTTC
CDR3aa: CASSLQIDSYEQYF

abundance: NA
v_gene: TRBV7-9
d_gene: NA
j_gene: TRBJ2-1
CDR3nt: TGTGCCAGCACCGGACAGAAAGGAGGGAATGAGCAGTTCTTC
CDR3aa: CASTGQKGGNEQFF

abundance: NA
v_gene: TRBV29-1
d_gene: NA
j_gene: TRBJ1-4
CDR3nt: TGCAGCGTTGAATCCGGATATAATGAAAAACTGTTTTTT
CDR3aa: CSVESGYNEKLFF

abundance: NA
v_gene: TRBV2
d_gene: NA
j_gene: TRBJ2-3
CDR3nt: TGTGCCAGCATCGACGAGGGGGATACGCAGTATTTT
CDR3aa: CASIDEGDTQYF

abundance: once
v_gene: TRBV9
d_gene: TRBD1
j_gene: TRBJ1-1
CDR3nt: TGTGCCAGCAGCGTAGGGAGGGACAGGGGGAGTCCTGAAGCTTTCTTT
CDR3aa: CASSVGRDRGSPEAFF

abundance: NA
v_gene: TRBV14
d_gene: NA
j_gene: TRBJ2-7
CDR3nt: TGTGCCAGCAGCCAGCGCGGGAATCCCTACGAGCAGTACTTC
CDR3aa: CASSQRGNPYEQYF

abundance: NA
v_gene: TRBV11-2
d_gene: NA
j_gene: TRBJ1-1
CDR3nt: TGTGCCAGCAGCTTGGGTAGTAAGACTGAAGCTTTCTTT
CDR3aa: CASSLGSKTEAFF

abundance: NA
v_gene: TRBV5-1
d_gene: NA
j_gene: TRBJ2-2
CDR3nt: TGCGCCAGCAGCTTTTCGGGACAGAACACCGGGGAGCTGTTTTTT
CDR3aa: CASSFSGQNTGELFF

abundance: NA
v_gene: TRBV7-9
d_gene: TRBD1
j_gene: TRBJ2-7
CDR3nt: TGTGCCAGCAGCACATGGGACAGCTCCTACGAGCAGTACTTC
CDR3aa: CASSTWDSSYEQYF

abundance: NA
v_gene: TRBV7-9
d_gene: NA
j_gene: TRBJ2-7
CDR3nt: TGTGCCAGCAGTCATGGGGGCGGACAGAGCTCCTACGAGCAGTACTTC
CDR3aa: CASSHGGGQSSYEQYF

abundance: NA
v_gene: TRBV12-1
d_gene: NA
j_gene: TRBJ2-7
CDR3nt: TGTGCCAGCAACACCCGGGACATGGTTGACGAGCAGTACTTC
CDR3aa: CASNTRDMVDEQYF

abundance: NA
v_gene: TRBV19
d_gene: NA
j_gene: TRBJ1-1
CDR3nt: TGTGCCAGTAGTATAACTCCGGGTTTGAACACTGAAGCTTTCTTT
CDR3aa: CASSITPGLNTEAFF

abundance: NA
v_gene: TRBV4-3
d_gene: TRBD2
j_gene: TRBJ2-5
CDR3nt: TGCGCCAGCAGCCATATGTGGGGAGGGGAAAGGGAGACCCAGTACTTC
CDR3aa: CASSHMWGGERETQYF

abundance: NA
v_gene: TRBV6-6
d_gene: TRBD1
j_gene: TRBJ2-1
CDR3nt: TGTGCCAGCAGTCCGACCCGGACAGGGATCAATGAGCAGTTCTTC
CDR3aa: CASSPTRTGINEQFF

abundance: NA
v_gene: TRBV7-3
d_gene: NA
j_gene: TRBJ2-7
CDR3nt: TGTGCCAGCACCTTGTCAACGGGACAAACTTACGAGCAGTACTTC
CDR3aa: CASTLSTGQTYEQYF

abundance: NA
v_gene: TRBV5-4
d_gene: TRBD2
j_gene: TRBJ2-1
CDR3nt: TGTGCCAGCAGCGAGGGACTAGCTCAACTCTACAATGAGCAGTTCTTC
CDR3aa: CASSEGLAQLYNEQFF

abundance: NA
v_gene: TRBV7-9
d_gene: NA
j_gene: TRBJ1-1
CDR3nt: TGTGCCAGCAGCTTACACCCAGGGAGATCAATGAACACTGAAGCTTTCTTT
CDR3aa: CASSLHPGRSMNTEAFF

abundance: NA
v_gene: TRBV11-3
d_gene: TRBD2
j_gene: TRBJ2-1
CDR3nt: TGTGCCAGCAGCTTCACTGGGGCTAGCGGGAGAAAGATGGGACTGTTCTTC
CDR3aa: CASSFTGASGRKMGLFF

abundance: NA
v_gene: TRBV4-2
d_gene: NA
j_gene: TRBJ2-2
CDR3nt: TGTGCCAGCAGCCAAGTCAGCTGGGAAGTCAACACCGGGGAGCTGTTTTTT
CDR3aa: CASSQVSWEVNTGELFF

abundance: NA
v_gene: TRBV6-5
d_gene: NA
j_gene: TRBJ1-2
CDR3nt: TGTGCCAGCAGTCTTCGGGGGGCGGCCTATGGCTACACCTTC
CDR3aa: CASSLRGAAYGYTF

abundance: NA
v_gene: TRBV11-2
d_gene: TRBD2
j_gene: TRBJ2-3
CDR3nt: TGTGCCAGCAGCTCCGGAAAGACTAGCGGGAGTAGCCCAGATACGCAGTATTTT
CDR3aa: CASSSGKTSGSSPDTQYF